This passage covers 25 T cell receptor beta chains from one sample sequenced in a study of blood T cell repertoires in COVID-19. Sequencing used immunoSEQ multiplex PCR; TCRdb keeps in-frame clones, though not all of them. The data contain approximately 230,000 clones, approximately 90% of them seen just once; the ten biggest clones take up 1.5% to 2%. Sequenced input: PBMCs or T cells enriched from blood (not recorded which). These receptors all stem from a man aged 35-49 years who had recovered from COVID-19.

The chain employs TRBV5-5 and TRBJ1-2; D remains ambiguous. Germline CDR1 is SGHKS and CDR2 is YYEKEE (reference sequence). The CDR3 sequence is 13 residues long. The V end was cut by 4 bases, the J end by 2 bases, with 9 bases between. CDR3 sequence reads: CASSREANYGYTF. The CDR3 DNA sequence: TGTGCCAGCAGCCGGGAGGCGAACTATGGCTACACCTTC.

This clone was recorded only once. This chain connects TRBV6-5 to TRBJ2-7; 12 positions match TRBD2. V lost 7 bases to trimming and J lost 1 base; unmatched junction nucleotides: 5. In germline, CDR1 is MNHEY, CDR2 SVGAGI. The CDR3 contains 15 residues. CDR3 loop: CASILAGGESYEQYF. The CDR3 DNA follows: TGTGCCAGCATACTAGCGGGAGGTGAATCCTACGAGCAGTACTTC.

The genes are TRBV15 and TRBJ2-7; a possible D gene is TRBD1 (5 bases). The germline CDR1 and CDR2 sequences are LNHNV and YYDKDF (reference sequence). V was pared by 0 bases and J by 4 bases, with 19 bases between. The CDR3 length is 17 residues. For the CDR3, the DNA is TGTGCCACCAGCAGAGATCACGGAGCAAGGGGCGAATACGAGCAGTACTTC. This codes for CATSRDHGARGEYEQYF. Together with reference TRBV15 and TRBJ2-7, the CDR3 gives the full variable domain: DAMVIQNPRYQVTQFGKPVTLSCSQTLNHNVMYWYQQKSSQAPKLLFHYYDKDFNNEADTPDNFQSRRPNTSFCFLDIRSPGLGDTAMYLCATSRDHGARGEYEQYFGPGTRLTVT.

The chain combines TRBV6-5 with TRBJ1-4; 9 bases agree with TRBD1. The CDR3 is 16 residues long. CDR1 is MNHEY and CDR2 is SVGAGI in the germline V gene. The trim removed 2 bases at V and 7 bases at J, leaving 8 bases unmatched. CDR3 loop: CASSYGQGIGGEKLFF. As DNA, the CDR3 is TGTGCCAGCAGTTACGGACAGGGGATCGGAGGTGAAAAACTGTTTTTT.

V usage is TRBV12-3 or TRBV12-4 and J usage is TRBJ2-7; D is uncertain. Trimming pared 3 bases from V and 0 bases from J, leaving 6 bases between. The CDR3 has 13 amino acids. The CDR3, as DNA: TGTGCCAGCAGTTTTGGGCGCTCCTACGAGCAGTACTTC. This gives the protein CASSFGRSYEQYF.

The V call is TRBV6-5, the J call TRBJ2-5; TRBD1 matches 9 bases. V shed 5 bases and J 5 bases; nucleotides not matched to a gene: 6. Per the germline V gene, CDR1 is MNHEY and CDR2 is SVGAGI. The CDR3 spans 14 residues. The CDR3 nucleotides read TGTGCCAGCAGTCCCTCGACAGGGGGGGAGACCCAGTACTTC. This translates into CASSPSTGGETQYF.

The CDR3 region has the DNA TGCGCCAGCAGCCAAGATTTTACGTCCCCAGCCGGGGGGCACCCCGATGAAAAACTGTTTTTT. Amino acids: CASSQDFTSPAGGHPDEKLFF. This chain uses TRBV4-3 with TRBJ1-4; possible D gene TRBD1, 6 bases. Looked up from germline, CDR1 is LGHNA and CDR2 is YSLEER. This CDR3 contains 21 residues. Trimming pared 0 bases from V and 6 bases from J, leaving 29 bases between.

The chain recombines TRBV5-4 with TRBJ2-5; 8 bases are shared with TRBD2. This CDR3 is 14 amino acids long. The J segment lost 5 bases and the V segment lost 1 base, leaving 4 bases of the junction unmatched. Germline assignment: CDR1 SGHNT and CDR2 YYREEE (reference sequence). CDR3: CASSLSGGPETQYF. The CDR3 region has the DNA TGTGCCAGCAGCTTGAGCGGGGGCCCGGAGACCCAGTACTTC.

The chain joins TRBV9 to TRBJ1-3, with TRBD1 as a possible D gene (5 bases). The CDR3 runs 15 residues. Per the germline V gene, CDR1 is SGDLS and CDR2 is YYNGEE. V was cut by 4 bases and J by 2 bases, with 13 bases left in between. This CDR3 reads CASSLTGTTGNTIYF. In DNA, the CDR3 is TGTGCCAGCAGCCTAACAGGCACGACTGGAAACACCATATATTTT.

This chain links TRBV5-4 with TRBJ1-1, with unresolved D. This CDR3 contains 13 residues. Germline-derived CDR1 and CDR2 are SGHNT and YYREEE (reference sequence). Trimming left V 0 bases short and J 4 bases short, with 7 bases between. CDR3 residues: CASSLGTATEAFF. The CDR3 nucleotides are TGTGCCAGCAGCTTGGGAACAGCCACTGAAGCTTTCTTT.

This sequence joins TRBV2 and TRBJ2-3, with D perhaps matching TRBD2 (5 bases). V was pared by 3 bases and J by 5 bases, with 15 bases between. CDR1 and CDR2 from the germline V gene are SNHLY and FYNNEI. The CDR3 loop spans 15 amino acids. The CDR3 region has the DNA TGTGCCAGCAGTGATGGACTGGTGTCGGGAGATACGCAGTATTTT. Its translation is CASSDGLVSGDTQYF.

CDR3 coding DNA: TGTGCCAGCAGCCAAGACCCGGGACAGGCTTACGAGCAGTACTTC. Protein product: CASSQDPGQAYEQYF. This chain joins TRBV4-2 and TRBJ2-7; 8 positions agree with TRBD1. The CDR3 has 15 residues. J gave up 4 bases and V 0 bases, and 5 bases lay outside the gene matches. Germline loops: CDR1 LGHNA, CDR2 YNFKEQ.

This chain uses TRBV4-1 with TRBJ1-2; 8 bases line up with TRBD1. The J segment lost 6 bases and the V segment lost 4 bases, leaving 4 bases of the junction unmatched. Germline CDR1 reads MGHRA; CDR2 reads YSYEKL. The CDR3 extends over 13 amino acids. The CDR3: CASSPRTGNGYTF. The CDR3 DNA follows: TGCGCCAGCAGCCCTAGGACAGGGAATGGCTACACCTTC.

This chain joins TRBV6-5 and TRBJ1-5; the D is unclear. Germline assignment: CDR1 MNHEY and CDR2 SVGAGI. V gave up 6 bases and J gave up 6 bases, with 9 bases separating them. The CDR3 has 12 amino acids. CDR3 bases: TGTGCCAGCAGGGAGGGATTTCAGCCCCAGCATTTT. Amino acids: CASREGFQPQHF.

The chain combines TRBV7-9 with TRBJ2-7; D uncertain. The CDR3 is made up of 12 amino acids. Germline V gene lookup returns CDR1 SEHNR and CDR2 FQNEAQ (reference sequence). Trimming removed 1 base at V and 9 bases at J, with 10 bases between. The DNA of the CDR3 is TGTGCCAGCAGCTTAGGGTCCGGTGGGCAGTACTTC. Protein sequence: CASSLGSGGQYF.

The V gene is TRBV3-1 (or the pseudogene TRBV3-2), the J gene TRBJ1-2; D not resolved. The length of the CDR3 is 13 residues. CDR1 is LGHDT, CDR2 YNNKEL, per germline (reference sequence). V lost 0 bases, J lost 4 bases, and 6 bases lay in between. As DNA, the CDR3 is TGTGCCAGCAGCCAAGAGAGCGGCTATGGCTACACCTTC. It codes for CASSQESGYGYTF.

V is TRBV18 and J is TRBJ2-7, with D possibly TRBD1 on 6 matching bases. This CDR3 is built from 14 residues. Trimming pared 6 bases from V and 4 bases from J, leaving 16 bases between. The V gene's germline CDR1 is KGHSH and CDR2 LQKENI. Here the CDR3 reads CASSFPGVGYEQYF. CDR3 sequence (DNA): TGTGCCAGCTCGTTTCCAGGGGTAGGGTACGAGCAGTACTTC.

This clone was found a few times. The chain recombines TRBV4-3 with TRBJ1-2, with D perhaps TRBD1 (5 bases). Germline-derived CDR1 and CDR2 are LGHNA and YSLEER. The ends were cut back, 8 bases at V and 2 bases at J, with 12 bases in the middle. CDR3 size: 13 residues. CDR3 sequence: CASGSGGNYGYTF. CDR3 DNA: TGCGCCAGCGGCTCGGGGGGAAACTATGGCTACACCTTC.

This chain uses TRBV6-2 or TRBV6-3 with TRBJ2-7, with D perhaps matching TRBD1 (5 bases). Germline assignment: CDR1 MNHEY and CDR2 SVGEGT. The CDR3 is made up of 13 amino acids. The ends were cut back, 3 bases at V and 3 bases at J, with 9 bases in the middle. CDR3 protein: CASSYLGVYEQYF. The DNA of the CDR3 is TGTGCCAGCAGTTATTTAGGGGTCTACGAGCAGTACTTC.

This chain connects TRBV30 to TRBJ2-2; 8 bases map to TRBD2. Germline V gene data show CDR1 as GTSNPN and CDR2 as SVGIG (reference sequence). The CDR3 has 14 amino acids. Losses at the gene ends were 3 bases for V and 4 bases for J; bases not matched to a gene: 4. The CDR3, as DNA: TGTGCCTGGAGCCGGGGGGGGCCCACCGGGGAGCTGTTTTTT. Amino acids: CAWSRGGPTGELFF.

This rearrangement joins TRBV11-2 to TRBJ1-1; 10 nucleotides match TRBD1. There are 17 residues in the CDR3. The germline V gene has CDR1 SGHAT and CDR2 FQNNGV. Trimming cost V 4 bases and J 0 bases; bases outside gene matches: 8. The CDR3 DNA reads as TGTGCCAGCAGCTCCGGGACAGGGGCCGTCTTGAACACTGAAGCTTTCTTT. Translation gives CASSSGTGAVLNTEAFF.

The gene calls are TRBV2 and TRBJ1-4; 9 nucleotides agree with TRBD1. Per the germline V gene, CDR1 is SNHLY and CDR2 is FYNNEI. V trimming: 11 bases; J trimming: 7 bases; junction bases outside the gene matches: 5. The CDR3 loop spans 12 amino acids. CDR3 region: CAGQGIGEKLFF. As DNA, the CDR3 is TGTGCCGGACAGGGGATCGGTGAAAAACTGTTTTTT. The full variable domain, with the rest looked up from reference TRBV2 and TRBJ1-4, is EPEVTQTPSHQVTQMGQEVILRCVPISNHLYFYWYRQILGQKVEFLVSFYNNEISEKSEIFDDQFSVERPDGSNFTLKIRSTKLEDSAMYFCAGQGIGEKLFFGSGTQLSVL.

This clone turned up a few times. The chain couples TRBV18 to TRBJ1-5; 8 bases fit TRBD1. The ends lost 3 bases at V and 7 bases at J; junction bases unmatched: 5. The germline CDR1 and CDR2 sequences are KGHSH and LQKENI. This CDR3 region has 14 residues. The CDR3, as DNA: TGTGCCAGCTCACCCGGACAGGGCGACCAGCCCCAGCATTTT. Translating gives CASSPGQGDQPQHF.

The V and J genes are TRBV10-1 and TRBJ2-7, with TRBD1 identical over 8 bases. CDR1 and CDR2 (germline): WNHNN, SYGVQD (reference sequence). J gave up 2 bases and V 7 bases, and 10 bases lay outside the gene matches. The CDR3 consists of 15 residues. The CDR3 is CASKLSRDRPYEQYF. CDR3 nucleotide sequence: TGCGCCAGCAAGCTTTCAAGGGACAGGCCCTACGAGCAGTACTTC.

The rearrangement joins TRBV29-1 to TRBJ2-7; TRBD1 aligns across 7 bases. Germline V gives CDR1 SQVTM, CDR2 ANQGSEA. With V trimmed by 7 bases and J by 7 bases, 7 bases remained unmatched. The CDR3 is 11 residues long. In nucleotides, the CDR3 is TGCAGCGGCCGACAGGGCCGGGAGCAGTACTTC. This translates into CSGRQGREQYF.